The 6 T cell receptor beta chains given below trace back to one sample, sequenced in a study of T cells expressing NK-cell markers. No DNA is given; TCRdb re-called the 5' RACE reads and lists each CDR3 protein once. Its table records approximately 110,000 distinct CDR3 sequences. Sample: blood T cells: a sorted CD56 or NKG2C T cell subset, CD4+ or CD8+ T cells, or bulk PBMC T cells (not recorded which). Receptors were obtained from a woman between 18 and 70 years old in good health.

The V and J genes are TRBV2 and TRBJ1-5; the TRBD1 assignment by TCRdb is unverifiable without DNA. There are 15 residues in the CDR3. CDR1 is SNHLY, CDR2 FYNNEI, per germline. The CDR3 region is CASSVPQGAKQPQHF.

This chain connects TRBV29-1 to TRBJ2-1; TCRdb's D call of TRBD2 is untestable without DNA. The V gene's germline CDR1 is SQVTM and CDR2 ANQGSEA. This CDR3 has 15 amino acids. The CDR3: CSVDPLAGGPGEQFF.

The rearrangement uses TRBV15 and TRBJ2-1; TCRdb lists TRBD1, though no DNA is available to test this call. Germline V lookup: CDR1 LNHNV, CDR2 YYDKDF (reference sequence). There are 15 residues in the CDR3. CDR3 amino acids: CATSRDRGSGHEQFF.

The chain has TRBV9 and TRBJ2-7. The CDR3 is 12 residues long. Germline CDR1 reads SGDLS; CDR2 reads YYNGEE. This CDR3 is CASSTNSGEQYF.

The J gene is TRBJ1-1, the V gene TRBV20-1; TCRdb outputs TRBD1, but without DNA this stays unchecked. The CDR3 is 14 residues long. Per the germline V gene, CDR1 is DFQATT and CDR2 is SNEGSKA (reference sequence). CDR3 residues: CSASWATGGGEAFF.

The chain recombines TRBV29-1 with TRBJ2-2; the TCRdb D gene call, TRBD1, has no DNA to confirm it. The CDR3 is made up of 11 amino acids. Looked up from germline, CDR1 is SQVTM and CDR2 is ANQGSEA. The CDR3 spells CSVDAHGELFF.